The rows below give T cell receptor beta chains drawn from one sample of a study of cytomegalovirus exposure and HLA in healthy donors. This table comes from immunoSEQ multiplex PCR, and its TCRdb copy is limited to in-frame clones, with some not included. The table has just under 150,000 clones, 87% seen once. Source material: PBMCs. These TCRs come from a man between 18 and 29 years old in good health and CMV-seropositive. Each CDR3 is given with its conserved first and last residue. D genes are given only for firm matches. The size entry is marked missing in some rows and otherwise reads once, few, many or a size class.

d_gene	v_gene	abundance	j_gene	CDR3nt	CDR3aa
-	TRBV27	-	TRBJ2-5	TGTGCCAGCTCTTCCTCCGGGGGGACCCAGTACTTC	CASSSSGGTQYF
-	TRBV5-1	few	TRBJ2-1	TGCGCCAGCAGCTTGGAGGGCAGGGTGGATAATGAGCAGTTCTTC	CASSLEGRVDNEQFF
TRBD2	TRBV5-4	-	TRBJ2-5	TGTGCCAGCAGCCCCGGGACTAGCGGGACAGAGACCCAGTACTTC	CASSPGTSGTETQYF
TRBD1	TRBV6-5	few	TRBJ1-2	TGTGCCACCCAAGACAGGGCCTATGGCTACACCTTC	CATQDRAYGYTF
-	TRBV4-2	-	TRBJ2-1	TGTGCCAGCAGCCAAGTGGAGGGAGAGCACAATGAGCAGTTCTTC	CASSQVEGEHNEQFF
-	TRBV9	-	TRBJ2-1	TGTGCCAGCAGCGCCCTACTTAAACCCTACAATGAGCAGTTCTTC	CASSALLKPYNEQFF
-	TRBV2	-	TRBJ1-1	TGTGCCAGCAGTGGAGGGAACACTGAAGCTTTCTTT	CASSGGNTEAFF
TRBD2	TRBV7-2	-	TRBJ2-7	TGTGCCAGCAGACGCGGACTAGCGGCAGAGCCTTTCTTCGAGCAGTACTTC	CASRRGLAAEPFFEQYF
-	TRBV15	-	TRBJ1-5	TGTGCCACCAGCAGAGTTATGCGCGGTATTCGACCCCAGCATTTT	CATSRVMRGIRPQHF
-	TRBV10-2	-	TRBJ1-6	TGCGCCAGTCGCTCAGGGAATAATTCACCCCTCCACTTT	CASRSGNNSPLHF